This TCR beta chain was sequenced for a study of beta chain features in type 1 diabetes. Expressed TCRB transcripts were sequenced, since all the RNA that had been isolated was reverse transcribed. Method: immunoSEQ multiplex PCR; TCRdb's copy keeps in-frame clones and lacks some. The sample shows over 700,000 clones, roughly a sixth of them seen only once. Details on this clone: Other DNA sequences in this specimen translate into the identical CDR3.

CDR1 is SEHNR, CDR2 FQNEAQ, per germline (reference sequence). V lost 1 base and J lost 7; bases outside the gene matches: 1. This CDR3 contains 13 residues. The source is a woman aged 18-35 years in good health. The material sequenced was naive CD4+ T cells from blood. This chain links TRBV7-9 with TRBJ2-4, with 7 bases that match TRBD1. CDR3 in DNA: TGTGCCAGCAGCTTAGGACAGGGCAACATTCAGTACTTC. As protein: CASSLGQGNIQYF. Supplemented by reference TRBV7-9 and TRBJ2-4, the full variable domain reads DTGVSQNPRHKITKRGQNVTFRCDPISEHNRLYWYRQTLGQGPEFLTYFQNEAQLEKSRLLSDRFSAERPKGSFSTLEIQRTEQGDSAMYLCASSLGQGNIQYFGAGTRLSVL.